This is a list of T cell receptor beta chains from one sample in a study of graft-versus-host responses after intestinal transplantation. Method: immunoSEQ multiplex PCR; TCRdb's copy keeps in-frame clones and lacks some. The top ten hold over 1.3% of the sample, which has approximately 23,000 clones, about two fifths seen once. The sequencing here drew on alloreactive CD8+ T cells from a mixed lymphocyte reaction culture, taken before transplantation. These receptors were obtained from a human patient who was an organ donor for intestinal transplantation. Both conserved end residues are part of each CDR3. The D gene is left open where the match is weak. Clone size is not always given. Where it is, it says once, few, many or a class for expanded clones.

clone_size: NA; d_call: NA; v_call: TRBV30; j_call: TRBJ2-3; cdr3_nt: TGTGCCTGGAGTGTCGGGTACGATACGCAGTATTTT; cdr3_aa: CAWSVGYDTQYF
clone_size: NA; d_call: TRBD2; v_call: TRBV4-1; j_call: TRBJ2-5; cdr3_nt: TGCGCCAGCAGCCGAGTAGTGACTAGCGACCAAGAGACCCAGTACTTC; cdr3_aa: CASSRVVTSDQETQYF
clone_size: NA; d_call: NA; v_call: TRBV6-6; j_call: TRBJ2-5; cdr3_nt: TGTGCCAGCAGTCTAGGGAGTCAAGAGACCCAGTACTTC; cdr3_aa: CASSLGSQETQYF
clone_size: NA; d_call: NA; v_call: TRBV4-1; j_call: TRBJ2-7; cdr3_nt: TGTGCCAGCAGCCAAGAGGGTGGCTTGAGCTCCTACGAGCAGTACTTC; cdr3_aa: CASSQEGGLSSYEQYF
clone_size: NA; d_call: NA; v_call: TRBV27; j_call: TRBJ1-1; cdr3_nt: TGTGCCAGCAGTAGGGGGGGGACTGAAGCTTTCTTT; cdr3_aa: CASSRGGTEAFF
clone_size: NA; d_call: NA; v_call: TRBV4-1; j_call: TRBJ1-1; cdr3_nt: TGCGCCAGCAGGGTGGTCGGGGGCACTGAAGCTTTCTTT; cdr3_aa: CASRVVGGTEAFF
clone_size: NA; d_call: NA; v_call: TRBV13; j_call: TRBJ2-7; cdr3_nt: TGTGCCAGCAGCTTAGGACAGGGAGGAACCAACAAGCAGTACTTC; cdr3_aa: CASSLGQGGTNKQYF
clone_size: NA; d_call: TRBD1; v_call: TRBV27; j_call: TRBJ1-1; cdr3_nt: TGTGCCAGCAGTGGGGTTCAGGGGGCCCATTTAAAGAACACTGAAGCTTTCTTT; cdr3_aa: CASSGVQGAHLKNTEAFF
clone_size: NA; d_call: NA; v_call: TRBV4-1; j_call: TRBJ2-5; cdr3_nt: TGCGCCAGCAGCCAAGTTGTTAGGAGGGAAGGAGGGACCCAGTACTTC; cdr3_aa: CASSQVVRREGGTQYF
clone_size: NA; d_call: NA; v_call: TRBV4-3; j_call: TRBJ2-2; cdr3_nt: TGCGCCAGCAGCCAAGATGACCTCTTAACTCAGAACACCGGGGAGCTGTTTTTT; cdr3_aa: CASSQDDLLTQNTGELFF
clone_size: NA; d_call: TRBD2; v_call: TRBV5-1; j_call: TRBJ2-3; cdr3_nt: TGCGCCAGCAGCTTGGCGGGAGCGGGATACCCAGATACGCAGTATTTT; cdr3_aa: CASSLAGAGYPDTQYF
clone_size: NA; d_call: NA; v_call: TRBV5-1; j_call: TRBJ2-6; cdr3_nt: TGCGCCAGCAGCTTGGCCGGCTGGTCTGGGGCCAACGTCCTGACTTTC; cdr3_aa: CASSLAGWSGANVLTF
clone_size: NA; d_call: NA; v_call: TRBV5-4; j_call: TRBJ2-3; cdr3_nt: TGTGCCAGCAGCCAAGGGGGGGGGCCAGATACGCAGTATTTT; cdr3_aa: CASSQGGGPDTQYF
clone_size: NA; d_call: NA; v_call: TRBV7-4; j_call: TRBJ1-1; cdr3_nt: TGTGCCAGCAGTATGGTCGGTAACACTGAAGCTTTCTTT; cdr3_aa: CASSMVGNTEAFF
clone_size: NA; d_call: NA; v_call: TRBV4-1; j_call: TRBJ1-1; cdr3_nt: TGCGCCAGCACCCGAAGGGGCTGGAATGTTTCGGACGCTTTCTTT; cdr3_aa: CASTRRGWNVSDAFF
clone_size: NA; d_call: NA; v_call: TRBV6-6; j_call: TRBJ1-1; cdr3_nt: TGTGCCAGCAGTTTTGCTTCCTGGAACACTGAAGCTTTCTTT; cdr3_aa: CASSFASWNTEAFF
clone_size: few; d_call: NA; v_call: TRBV7-9; j_call: TRBJ1-2; cdr3_nt: TGTGCCAGCAGCGTTACAGGGATGTCCTCTCCGAACTATGGCTACACCTTC; cdr3_aa: CASSVTGMSSPNYGYTF
clone_size: few; d_call: NA; v_call: TRBV4-1; j_call: TRBJ1-3; cdr3_nt: TGCGCCAGCAGCCAAGTGTACCTTTCTGGAAACACCATATATTTT; cdr3_aa: CASSQVYLSGNTIYF
clone_size: NA; d_call: NA; v_call: TRBV21-1; j_call: TRBJ2-7; cdr3_nt: TGTGCCAGCAGCAAGGGGACAGGCTACTACGAGCAGTACTTC; cdr3_aa: CASSKGTGYYEQYF
clone_size: NA; d_call: NA; v_call: TRBV10-3; j_call: TRBJ2-7; cdr3_nt: TGTGCCATCGGTAGGGGGGACCACGAGCAGTACTTC; cdr3_aa: CAIGRGDHEQYF
clone_size: medium-sized; d_call: TRBD1; v_call: TRBV7-6; j_call: TRBJ2-1; cdr3_nt: TGTGCCAGCAGCGACGAAGGACAGGGATACAATGAGCAGTTCTTC; cdr3_aa: CASSDEGQGYNEQFF
clone_size: few; d_call: NA; v_call: TRBV28; j_call: TRBJ2-2; cdr3_nt: TGTGCCAGCAGTGCCCATCCTGTAACCGGGGAGCTGTTTTTT; cdr3_aa: CASSAHPVTGELFF
clone_size: NA; d_call: NA; v_call: TRBV19; j_call: TRBJ2-2; cdr3_nt: TGTGCCAGTAGTAATCCGTCTTACCTTTCGGGGGAGCTGTTTTTT; cdr3_aa: CASSNPSYLSGELFF
clone_size: NA; d_call: TRBD1; v_call: TRBV2; j_call: TRBJ1-5; cdr3_nt: TGTGCCAGCAGTGAGTACGGGACAGAGCTCAGGGAGCCCCAGCATTTT; cdr3_aa: CASSEYGTELREPQHF
clone_size: NA; d_call: NA; v_call: TRBV4-1; j_call: TRBJ1-3; cdr3_nt: TGCGCCAGCAGCCAACAGGGTCCCGCCTCTGGAAACACCATATATTTT; cdr3_aa: CASSQQGPASGNTIYF
clone_size: few; d_call: NA; v_call: TRBV9; j_call: TRBJ1-2; cdr3_nt: TGCGCCAGCAGGTCTAGTGGGGGGGCGCGGTATGGCTACACCTTC; cdr3_aa: CASRSSGGARYGYTF
clone_size: NA; d_call: NA; v_call: TRBV6-5; j_call: TRBJ1-2; cdr3_nt: TGTGCCAGCAGTTACCTCCGTTGCTACACCTTC; cdr3_aa: CASSYLRCYTF
clone_size: NA; d_call: TRBD1; v_call: TRBV28; j_call: TRBJ2-5; cdr3_nt: TGTGCCAGCAGTGGGGGGGACAGGGACCCTCCTCAAGAGACCCAGTACTTC; cdr3_aa: CASSGGDRDPPQETQYF
clone_size: NA; d_call: NA; v_call: TRBV6-1; j_call: TRBJ1-5; cdr3_nt: TGTGCCAGCAGTTCCCAGGAGGGCAATCAGCCCCAGCATTTT; cdr3_aa: CASSSQEGNQPQHF
clone_size: medium-sized; d_call: NA; v_call: TRBV13; j_call: TRBJ2-2; cdr3_nt: TGTGCCAGCAGGCTCAGGGGCATTCTCACCGGGGAGCTGTTTTTT; cdr3_aa: CASRLRGILTGELFF
clone_size: NA; d_call: TRBD2; v_call: TRBV7-6; j_call: TRBJ2-3; cdr3_nt: TGTGCCAGCAGCTTAGGCAGACTAGCGGACACAGATACGCAGTATTTT; cdr3_aa: CASSLGRLADTDTQYF
clone_size: few; d_call: NA; v_call: TRBV7-9; j_call: TRBJ1-5; cdr3_nt: TGTGCCAGCAGCTTTATACGGGGGATCCAGCCCCAGCATTTT; cdr3_aa: CASSFIRGIQPQHF
clone_size: NA; d_call: NA; v_call: TRBV30; j_call: TRBJ1-3; cdr3_nt: TGTGCCCTGGACGTCGTTACGGGAAACACCATATATTTT; cdr3_aa: CALDVVTGNTIYF
clone_size: NA; d_call: NA; v_call: TRBV7-9; j_call: TRBJ2-5; cdr3_nt: TGTGCCAGCAGCCTACCGACTAGGGAAGAGACCCAGTACTTC; cdr3_aa: CASSLPTREETQYF
clone_size: NA; d_call: NA; v_call: TRBV28; j_call: TRBJ1-6; cdr3_nt: TGTGCCAGCAGTTTGTTCGGTCGATACTCCTATAATTCACCCCTCCACTTT; cdr3_aa: CASSLFGRYSYNSPLHF
clone_size: NA; d_call: NA; v_call: TRBV19; j_call: TRBJ2-2; cdr3_nt: TGTGCCAGTAGTATAGATCAAACTTCCCGGGAGCTGTTTTTT; cdr3_aa: CASSIDQTSRELFF
clone_size: NA; d_call: NA; v_call: TRBV7-6; j_call: TRBJ1-5; cdr3_nt: TGTGCCAGCAGCTTAGTGGCAGGGCCCCCGTGCAATCAGCCCCAGCATTTT; cdr3_aa: CASSLVAGPPCNQPQHF
clone_size: NA; d_call: NA; v_call: TRBV12-2; j_call: TRBJ2-1; cdr3_nt: TGTGCAAGTCGCTCAGATAGCGGAAGCACTTACAATGAGCAGTTCTTC; cdr3_aa: CASRSDSGSTYNEQFF
clone_size: once; d_call: NA; v_call: TRBV27; j_call: TRBJ2-5; cdr3_nt: TGTGCCAGCAGTTCACTCCCTCCTGGGGAGACCCAGTACTTC; cdr3_aa: CASSSLPPGETQYF
clone_size: few; d_call: NA; v_call: TRBV4-1; j_call: TRBJ2-7; cdr3_nt: TGCGCCAGCAGCCAAGTAGGAGTCTACGAGCAGTACTTC; cdr3_aa: CASSQVGVYEQYF
clone_size: few; d_call: NA; v_call: TRBV7-9; j_call: TRBJ2-3; cdr3_nt: TGTGCCAGCAGCTTAGTACTACAAAGTGCAGATACGCAGTATTTT; cdr3_aa: CASSLVLQSADTQYF
clone_size: few; d_call: NA; v_call: TRBV6-5; j_call: TRBJ2-7; cdr3_nt: TGTGCCAGCAGTCCGTCGTACGAGCAGTACTTC; cdr3_aa: CASSPSYEQYF
clone_size: few; d_call: TRBD1; v_call: TRBV6-1; j_call: TRBJ2-7; cdr3_nt: TGTGCCAGCAGTAAAACAGGGGGTGGACCCTACGAGCAGTACTTC; cdr3_aa: CASSKTGGGPYEQYF
clone_size: medium-sized; d_call: NA; v_call: TRBV29-1; j_call: TRBJ1-2; cdr3_nt: TGCAGCGTCAACCCGGGACCCTATGGCTACACCTTC; cdr3_aa: CSVNPGPYGYTF
clone_size: NA; d_call: TRBD1; v_call: TRBV6-5; j_call: TRBJ2-7; cdr3_nt: TGTGCCAGCAGTTTAACAGGGGGATCCTACGAGCAGTACTTC; cdr3_aa: CASSLTGGSYEQYF
clone_size: few; d_call: NA; v_call: TRBV27; j_call: TRBJ2-1; cdr3_nt: TGTGCCAGCAGTCCTTATAGCGGAGCCCCCTACAATGAGCAGTTCTTC; cdr3_aa: CASSPYSGAPYNEQFF
clone_size: NA; d_call: TRBD1; v_call: TRBV27; j_call: TRBJ1-2; cdr3_nt: TGTGCCAGCAGTGGGACAGGGGGCGCGGAGGGCTACACCTTC; cdr3_aa: CASSGTGGAEGYTF
clone_size: NA; d_call: NA; v_call: TRBV30; j_call: TRBJ2-7; cdr3_nt: TGTGCCTGGAGTGTACAAACAGGGAACGAGCAGTACTTC; cdr3_aa: CAWSVQTGNEQYF
clone_size: NA; d_call: NA; v_call: TRBV6-5; j_call: TRBJ2-6; cdr3_nt: TGTGCCAGCAGTCTTTCAGTCTCTGGGGCCAACGTCCTGACTTTC; cdr3_aa: CASSLSVSGANVLTF
clone_size: medium-sized; d_call: NA; v_call: TRBV25-1; j_call: TRBJ2-5; cdr3_nt: TGTGCCAGCAGTGATCCCTGGACCCAAGAGACCCAGTACTTC; cdr3_aa: CASSDPWTQETQYF
clone_size: few; d_call: NA; v_call: TRBV7-2; j_call: TRBJ1-3; cdr3_nt: TGTGCCAGCAGCTTAGGTCGGCGACAGGAGCACTCTGGAAACACCATATATTTT; cdr3_aa: CASSLGRRQEHSGNTIYF
clone_size: NA; d_call: NA; v_call: TRBV28; j_call: TRBJ2-5; cdr3_nt: TGTGCCAGCAGTTTAACCCTGGCGGGTCAAGAGACCCAGTACTTC; cdr3_aa: CASSLTLAGQETQYF
clone_size: NA; d_call: NA; v_call: TRBV6-6; j_call: TRBJ2-7; cdr3_nt: TGTGCCAGCAGTTCCTCCAGGGCCTACGAGCAGTACTTC; cdr3_aa: CASSSSRAYEQYF
clone_size: NA; d_call: TRBD1; v_call: TRBV6-4; j_call: TRBJ2-2; cdr3_nt: TGTGCCACAAGGGACAGGAACACCGGGGAGCTGTTTTTT; cdr3_aa: CATRDRNTGELFF
clone_size: few; d_call: TRBD2; v_call: TRBV7-9; j_call: TRBJ2-3; cdr3_nt: TGTGCCAGCAGCTTACTAGCGGGAGCAGATACGCAGTATTTT; cdr3_aa: CASSLLAGADTQYF
clone_size: few; d_call: NA; v_call: TRBV6-4; j_call: TRBJ2-5; cdr3_nt: TGTGCCAGCAGCCGGGGCTTTGACGGGGAGACCCAGTACTTC; cdr3_aa: CASSRGFDGETQYF